The 13 T cell receptor beta chains in this list originate from one sample, sequenced in a study of Graves' ophthalmopathy and Graves' hyperthyroidism. As the template, RNA transcripts were used to amplify TCR beta CDR3 regions. An opening RT-PCR round employed HTBI primers and preceded a second-round multiplex PCR. MiXCR, run by TCRdb on the multiplex PCR reads, gives a single entry per CDR3 protein. Found here are about half a million distinct CDR3 sequences, 13% to 15% of them singletons; the top ten hold 8% to 10%. Specimen: blood. Every receptor here comes from a woman in her 30s with Graves' ophthalmopathy.

This clonotype appeared a few times. V and J are TRBV4-1 and TRBJ1-1; D uncertain. This CDR3 region has 15 residues. V lost 4 bases and J 5 bases, leaving 17 bases between the germline ends. CDR1 is MGHRA and CDR2 is YSYEKL in the germline V gene. The CDR3 DNA is TGCGCCAGCAGCCCTCCATATATGGGGAGAACTGAAGCTTTCTTT. Protein: CASSPPYMGRTEAFF.

This clonotype was seen many times. The V call is TRBV28, the J call TRBJ1-2; no definite D call. Germline V gives CDR1 MDHEN, CDR2 SYDVKM. This CDR3 region has 15 residues. V lost 4 bases and J 8 bases, leaving 20 bases between the germline ends. CDR3 sequence: CASSSSPGREGGYTF. CDR3 bases: TGTGCCAGCAGTTCGAGCCCCGGGAGGGAAGGAGGCTACACCTTC.

Of note for this clonotype: One base away lies a much larger clone, so this may be a sequencing read error. This is likely a read error, given that the CDR3 carries no conserved phenylalanine or tryptophan at its end. The V and J genes are TRBV6-1 and TRBJ2-2; tentatively, D is TRBD2 (6 bases). Germline CDR1 reads MNHNS; CDR2 reads SASEGT. The CDR3 length is 17 residues. Trimming stripped 5 bases from V and 5 bases from J, with 21 bases between. The CDR3 DNA follows: TGTGCCAGCAGTCAAATGGCGGGTAGCGGTAGGACCGGGGAGCTGTTTGTT. It encodes CASSQMAGSGRTGELFV.

This clonotype was seen ten or more times. The genes are TRBV20-1 and TRBJ2-2; D remains unclear. The CDR3 consists of 15 residues. Germline values: CDR1 DFQATT, CDR2 SNEGSKA (reference sequence). V was pared by 3 bases and J by 5 bases, with 16 bases between. CDR3 protein: CSARAVAISTGELFF. In DNA form, the CDR3 reads TGCAGTGCTAGGGCGGTTGCCATTTCTACCGGGGAGCTGTTTTTT.

This clonotype occurred many times. The CDR3 DNA follows: TGTGCCAGCAGCTGGACGGGGCTAGCGGGAGATAGGGAGACCCAGTACTTC. This gives the protein CASSWTGLAGDRETQYF. The V gene is TRBV6-1, the J gene TRBJ2-5; 10 nucleotides align to TRBD2. CDR3 size: 17 residues. Unmatched junction bases numbered 15, after V lost 6 bases and J lost 5 bases. Germline CDR1 MNHNS, CDR2 SASEGT.

This chain links TRBV20-1 with TRBJ2-5; 15 nucleotides line up with TRBD2. Unmatched junction bases numbered 7, after V lost 0 bases and J lost 5 bases. CDR1 is DFQATT, CDR2 SNEGSKA, per germline (reference sequence). CDR3 length: 17 residues. The CDR3 nucleotides are TGCAGTGCTAGAGATTTGGGACTAGCGGGGGGCGCCGAGACCCAGTACTTC. Protein sequence: CSARDLGLAGGAETQYF.

A word on this clonotype: A much larger clone is a single base away; this may be a read error. The V gene is TRBV6-5, the J gene TRBJ1-1; perhaps TRBD1 as D (5 bases). This CDR3 contains 13 residues. From germline, CDR1 is MNHEY and CDR2 SVGAGI. The CDR3 nucleotides are TGTGCCAGCAGTTCCGGGTCGGACACTGAAGCTTGCTTT. Residues: CASSSGSDTEACF.

The chain carries TRBV27 and TRBJ2-7, with a possible D match to TRBD1 (6 bases). Germline lookup yields CDR1 MNHEY and CDR2 SMNVEV (reference sequence). Trimming left V 4 bases short and J 3 bases short, with 16 bases between. The CDR3 has 15 amino acids. The CDR3 region is CASSSLSGAVYEQYF. CDR3 DNA sequence: TGTGCCAGCAGTTCGCTTTCAGGGGCTGTCTACGAGCAGTACTTC.

This clonotype was seen at least ten times. J is TRBJ1-5 and V is TRBV30; no definite D call. This CDR3 contains 14 residues. Germline assignment: CDR1 GTSNPN and CDR2 SVGIG (reference sequence). V was cut by 2 bases and J by 0 bases, with 8 bases left in between. The CDR3 coding sequence is TGTGCCTGGAGTACCGGAGATAGCAATCAGCCCCAGCATTTT. It codes for CAWSTGDSNQPQHF.

This clonotype was counted many times. The chain couples TRBV6-5 to TRBJ2-5; the D call may be TRBD1 or TRBD2 (5 bases each). The CDR3 length is 17 residues. Germline lookup yields CDR1 MNHEY and CDR2 SVGAGI. Trimming left V 2 bases short and J 4 bases short, with 20 bases between. CDR3 DNA sequence: TGTGCCAGCAGTTACCTTGCCGGGACGCCAGGAGGAGAGACCCAGTACTTC. It is translated as CASSYLAGTPGGETQYF.

The chain links TRBV20-1 to TRBJ1-2; D is uncertain. CDR1 DFQATT and CDR2 SNEGSKA come from the germline V gene (reference sequence). The CDR3 length is 13 residues. Trimming stripped 5 bases from V and 0 bases from J, with 10 bases between. The CDR3 nucleotides are TGCAGTGCTCCCGACTCCACTAACTATGGCTACACCTTC. It is translated as CSAPDSTNYGYTF.

Turning to this clonotype: A read error is likely here: a far larger clone is one base away. Given the absence of the conserved phenylalanine or tryptophan at the CDR3 end, a read error is likely. The chain couples TRBV6-5 to TRBJ1-2, with D unresolved. The V gene's germline CDR1 is MNHEY and CDR2 SVGAGI. The CDR3 extends over 11 amino acids. Trimming removed 0 bases from V and 5 bases from J, with 1 base in between. This CDR3 is CASSYSYGYTY. In DNA form, the CDR3 reads TGTGCCAGCAGTTACTCTTATGGCTACACCTAC.

This chain links TRBV4-2 with TRBJ2-2; D is unresolved. This CDR3 has 16 residues. CDR1 and CDR2 from the germline V gene are LGHNA and YNFKEQ. V lost 0 bases to trimming and J lost 0 bases, with 8 bases between them. The CDR3 loop reads CASSQDFSANTGELFF. The CDR3 region has the DNA TGTGCCAGCAGCCAAGACTTTAGTGCGAACACCGGGGAGCTGTTTTTT.